The present T cell receptor (beta chain) was sequenced within a study of cytomegalovirus exposure and HLA in healthy donors. Study at large: In an earlier analysis, 95 million to 140 million unique TCR beta sequences were found from about 190 million T cells. Findings and caveats of the study: With DRB1 most and HLA-C fewest, TCR association rates differed between HLA loci in a later analysis. Researchers counted around 150 TCR beta chains as cytomegalovirus-associated.

In this sample, this clone turned up once. Its antigen is unknown. Both 60 Vbeta primers and 13 Jbeta primers went into the PCR. The assay was immunoSEQ multiplex PCR, and TCRdb's table has in-frame clones only and misses some. The sample carries 150,000 to 200,000 clones, about 85% recorded once. Healthy donors of bone marrow made up the group. The V gene lost 5 bases and the J gene lost 9 bases, with 14 bases spanning the gap. The CDR3 spans 13 residues. Germline V gives CDR1 SEHNR, CDR2 FQNEAQ (reference sequence). This chain connects TRBV7-9 to TRBJ1-5; the D gene is possibly TRBD1 (5 bases). This clonotype originated in a man aged 18-30 years in good health and CMV-seronegative. Sequenced input: PBMCs. Here the CDR3 reads CASSPGSRRPQHF. CDR3 nucleotide sequence: TGTGCCAGCAGCCCAGGGTCGCGGCGGCCCCAGCATTTT.